These 3 T cell receptor beta chains were all obtained from the same sample, sequenced in a study of OX40 agonist ivuxolimab in advanced cancers. Library construction relied on the immunoSEQ multiplex PCR assay. This is the immuneACCESS table as TCRdb keeps it, with only in-frame sequences that have V and J called. A part of the clones is gone; compared with another copy, unresolved V genes explain less than half, and the rest is unexplained. The sample records tens of thousands of clones, about 81% of which are singletons. More than 2% of the sample is held by the ten biggest clonotypes. This sample comprised CD4+ or CD8+ T cells sorted from blood, obtained in a trial of the OX40 agonist ivuxolimab. The receptors stem from an adult with an advanced solid tumor such as melanoma, head and neck, liver or kidney cancer.

The gene calls are TRBV6-1 and TRBJ2-7; TRBD1 matches at 9 bases. V dropped 6 bases and J dropped 9; count of bases not matched to a gene: 12. Germline assignment: CDR1 MNHNS and CDR2 SASEGT. This CDR3 comprises 14 residues. The CDR3 loop is CASSPGQGQGMQYF. The CDR3 DNA follows: TGTGCCAGCAGCCCGGGACAGGGTCAGGGCATGCAGTACTTC.

The V call is TRBV27, the J call TRBJ2-1, with TRBD2 matching 12 bases. CDR3 length: 15 amino acids. Germline V gene lookup returns CDR1 MNHEY and CDR2 SMNVEV (reference sequence). After removal of 5 bases from V and 9 bases from J, the junction contained 8 bases not matched to a gene. The CDR3 DNA is TGTGCCAGCAGTCCTAGCGGGAGGGCCTTTAGTGAGCAGTTCTTC. Its translation: CASSPSGRAFSEQFF.

The chain combines TRBV9 with TRBJ1-4; no clear D. Germline CDR1 SGDLS, CDR2 YYNGEE. Trimming left V 2 bases short and J 3 bases short, with 11 bases between. This CDR3 region has 15 residues. In DNA, the CDR3 is TGTGCCAGCAGCGTCCGGACGGGTTCTAATGAAAAACTGTTTTTT. This translates into CASSVRTGSNEKLFF.